This paragraph reports one TCR beta chain. The data were taken from a study of shared clonotypes between healthy human individuals. Trimming cost V 0 bases and J 8 bases, with 10 bases left between them. From germline, CDR1 is MNHEY and CDR2 SMNVEV (reference sequence). The CDR3 is 13 residues long. The protocol was immunoSEQ multiplex PCR, while the TCRdb copy is restricted to in-frame clones and leaves out a portion. This table has about 330,000 clones, around two thirds appearing once. V usage is TRBV27 and J usage is TRBJ1-2; the D is unclear. The TCR originated in a man under 40 in good health. Sample: memory CD4+ T cells sorted from blood. Subset given: CD45RA-negative fraction. The CDR3: CASSLSGLQGYTF. The DNA of the CDR3 is TGTGCCAGCAGTTTATCTGGACTTCAGGGCTACACCTTC.